The entry below gives a single T cell receptor (beta chain) sequence along with its context. This specimen belongs to a study of blood T cell repertoires in COVID-19. V lost 0 bases and J lost 6, with 7 bases in between. Germline lookup yields CDR1 LGHDT and CDR2 YNNKEL (reference sequence). This CDR3 spans 13 amino acids. Under the authors' procedure: Estimation of nucleated cell counts relied on the amplification of reference gene primers. Only in-frame clones appear in the TCRdb table, and some are missing; sequencing was by immunoSEQ multiplex PCR. D and trimming come from the DNA, and the V and J calls and clone size come from that table. This sample has approximately 440,000 clones, with roughly 87% found just once.

The genes are TRBV3-1 (or the pseudogene TRBV3-2) and TRBJ2-3; maybe TRBD2 (5 bases). The source material was PBMCs or T cells enriched from blood (not recorded which). This receptor was taken from a woman between 18 and 30 years old who had recovered from COVID-19. The CDR3 nucleotides read TGTGCCAGCAGCCAAGAATCGGGGGATACGCAGTATTTT. Protein: CASSQESGDTQYF.